This passage covers 28 T cell receptor beta chains from one sample sequenced in a study of cytomegalovirus exposure and HLA in healthy donors. The assay was immunoSEQ multiplex PCR, and TCRdb's table has in-frame clones only and misses some. The repertoire has roughly 140,000 clones, about 88% of them found once; the top ten carry around 3.4%. Sequencing used PBMCs. The receptors here all came from a woman aged 18 to 35 in good health and CMV-seropositive.

The chain carries TRBV9 and TRBJ1-2; 7 nucleotides match TRBD1. CDR3 length equals 14 residues. The V and J ends lost 2 bases and 7 bases, in that order; junction bases with no gene match: 8. Germline V CDR1 and CDR2: SGDLS, YYNGEE. The DNA of the CDR3 is TGTGCCAGCAGCGTTCGACAGGGAGCCCCTGGCTACACCTTC. Translation: CASSVRQGAPGYTF.

The chain couples TRBV28 to TRBJ1-4, with a possible D match to TRBD1 (5 bases). The germline V gene has CDR1 MDHEN and CDR2 SYDVKM. The V and J ends lost 4 bases and 7 bases respectively, with 16 bases between them. The CDR3 length is 15 residues. CDR3 nucleotide sequence: TGTGCCAGCAGTTCGCGACTTGGGGGAGGTGAAAAACTGTTTTTT. It specifies CASSSRLGGGEKLFF.

V is TRBV7-8 and J is TRBJ2-2; D is possibly TRBD1 (5 bases). Germline assignment: CDR1 SGHVS and CDR2 FQNEAQ. Between the trimmed V and J ends, which lost 3 bases and 0 bases, there was a span of 8 bases. This CDR3 comprises 15 residues. CDR3 loop: CASSLQGANTGELFF. The DNA of the CDR3 is TGTGCCAGCAGCTTGCAGGGCGCGAACACCGGGGAGCTGTTTTTT.

The CDR3, as DNA: TGTGCCAGCAGCTTAGAGCTAGCGGGGTACAATGAGCAGTTCTTC. Its translation: CASSLELAGYNEQFF. This chain links TRBV7-2 with TRBJ2-1; 9 nucleotides line up with TRBD2. Germline loops: CDR1 SGHTA, CDR2 FQGNSA. The CDR3 consists of 15 residues. V dropped 1 base and J dropped 4; count of bases not matched to a gene: 2. Combining the CDR3 with reference TRBV7-2 and TRBJ2-1 gives the whole variable domain GAGVSQSPSNKVTEKGKDVELRCDPISGHTALYWYRQSLGQGLEFLIYFQGNSAPDKSGLPSDRFSAERTGGSVSTLTIQRTQQEDSAVYLCASSLELAGYNEQFFGPGTRLTVL.

The chain recombines TRBV11-3 with TRBJ2-2, with unresolved D. The germline gives CDR1 SGHNT, CDR2 YENEEA. V dropped 5 bases and J dropped 4 bases, with 5 bases sitting between them. The CDR3 totals 12 residues. The CDR3 protein is CASSPLTGELFF. The CDR3 coding sequence is TGTGCCAGCAGCCCCCTCACCGGGGAGCTGTTTTTT.

The chain links TRBV6-5 to TRBJ2-7, with 8 positions matching TRBD1. CDR1 is MNHEY and CDR2 is SVGAGI in the germline V gene. The J segment lost 2 bases and the V segment lost 6 bases, leaving 3 bases of the junction unmatched. The length of the CDR3 is 13 residues. CDR3 protein: CASRVGQAYEQYF. CDR3 bases: TGTGCCAGCAGAGTGGGACAGGCCTACGAGCAGTACTTC.

The chain has TRBV21-1 and TRBJ1-4; TRBD1 is taken as the D call from the table, unchecked against the DNA. TRBV21-1 is deemed a pseudogene. This CDR3 contains 13 residues. CDR3 in amino acids: CASRTGGNEKLFF. The CDR3 region has the DNA TGTGCCAGCAGAACAGGGGGTAATGAAAAACTGTTTTTT.

J is TRBJ2-1 and V is TRBV6-1, with 9 bases identical to TRBD1. V shed 2 bases, J shed 2 bases, and the junction held 4 bases outside the gene matches. The CDR3 consists of 16 residues. CDR1 is MNHNS, CDR2 SASEGT, per germline. Here the CDR3 reads CASSERRQGAYNEQFF. CDR3 nucleotides: TGTGCCAGCAGTGAACGTCGACAGGGGGCCTACAATGAGCAGTTCTTC.

V usage is TRBV7-2 and J usage is TRBJ1-2; D gene unclear. The CDR3 extends over 11 amino acids. The germline CDR1 and CDR2 sequences are SGHTA and FQGNSA. V gave up 4 bases and J gave up 3 bases, with 3 bases separating them. As DNA, the CDR3 is TGTGCCAGCAGCTCCTACTATGGCTACACCTTC. Its protein product is CASSSYYGYTF.

The chain has TRBV29-1 and TRBJ2-3, with D unresolved. The CDR3 is made up of 12 amino acids. The V gene's germline CDR1 is SQVTM and CDR2 ANQGSEA. The germline V and J ends were trimmed by 2 bases and 3 bases, with 6 bases remaining between them. CDR3 in DNA: TGCAGCGTTGAACGGAGTACAGATACGCAGTATTTT. Translated: CSVERSTDTQYF.

This clone appeared a single time. This chain links TRBV11-3 with TRBJ2-7, with 12 bases identical to TRBD2. Germline values: CDR1 SGHNT, CDR2 YENEEA. CDR3 length: 14 residues. V lost 3 bases, J lost 6 bases, and 3 bases stayed unmatched. The CDR3 here is CASSLTSGSSEQYF. As DNA, the CDR3 is TGTGCCAGCAGCTTGACTAGCGGGAGTTCCGAGCAGTACTTC.

The chain couples TRBV2 to TRBJ2-1; 7 bases map to TRBD1. J lost 12 bases, V lost 8 bases, and 7 bases had no gene match. The CDR3 length is 11 residues. The V gene's germline CDR1 is SNHLY and CDR2 FYNNEI. CDR3: CASGGQVVQFF. The CDR3 nucleotides are TGTGCCAGCGGAGGACAGGTTGTGCAGTTCTTC.

The chain joins TRBV28 to TRBJ2-7; 7 nucleotides line up with TRBD1. V lost 3 bases and J lost 5; bases outside the gene matches: 4. The germline V gene has CDR1 MDHEN and CDR2 SYDVKM. CDR3 length: 13 amino acids. Written as DNA, the CDR3 is TGTGCCAGCAGTTTCACGAGGGGGCACGAGCAGTACTTC. This sequence encodes CASSFTRGHEQYF. The whole variable domain, filled in from reference TRBV28 and TRBJ2-7, reads DVKVTQSSRYLVKRTGEKVFLECVQDMDHENMFWYRQDPGLGLRLIYFSYDVKMKEKGDIPEGYSVSREKKERFSLILESASTNQTSMYLCASSFTRGHEQYFGPGTRLTVT.

As regards this clone: At one boundary the junction diverges from the germline segment, which might be a read error. The chain couples TRBV7-2 to TRBJ2-1; 10 bases line up with TRBD2. The germline V gene encodes CDR1 SGHTA and CDR2 FQGNSA. The CDR3 contains 15 residues. The CDR3 nucleotides read TGTGCCAGCAGCTTAGGTTCAAGCGTCGGGACTAGCGCAGTCTTC. Protein product: CASSLGSSVGTSAVF.

The chain combines TRBV19 with TRBJ2-2; no firm D call. The V end lost 1 base, the J end lost 6 bases, and 18 bases lay between the germline ends. CDR1 is LNHDA and CDR2 is SQIVND in the germline V gene (reference sequence). The CDR3 consists of 17 residues. For the CDR3, the DNA is TGTGCCAGTAGTATAGGGTACGATTATGCTAGGCCCGGGGAGCTGTTTTTT. Amino acid sequence: CASSIGYDYARPGELFF.

The chain carries TRBV6-6 and TRBJ2-1; D ambiguous. Germline V gene data show CDR1 as MNHNY and CDR2 as SVGAGI (reference sequence). The V gene lost 5 bases and the J gene lost 8 bases, with 16 bases spanning the gap. The CDR3 is made up of 14 amino acids. The CDR3 region is CASSTHYGNDEQFF. Written as DNA, the CDR3 is TGTGCCAGCAGTACCCACTACGGAAATGATGAGCAGTTCTTC.

The chain recombines TRBV9 with TRBJ2-3; 7 bases are shared with TRBD2. Unmatched junction bases numbered 3, after V lost 2 bases and J lost 6 bases. Looked up from germline, CDR1 is SGDLS and CDR2 is YYNGEE. This CDR3 has 13 residues. CDR3 protein: CASSVGTTDTQYF. DNA for the CDR3: TGTGCCAGCAGCGTCGGGACTACGGATACGCAGTATTTT. Filled out from reference TRBV9 and TRBJ2-3, the complete variable domain reads DSGVTQTPKHLITATGQRVTLRCSPRSGDLSVYWYQQSLDQGLQFLIQYYNGEERAKGNILERFSAQQFPDLHSELNLSSLELGDSALYFCASSVGTTDTQYFGPGTRLTVL.

This sequence joins TRBV2 and TRBJ2-1; 7 nucleotides align to TRBD1. Germline V gene lookup returns CDR1 SNHLY and CDR2 FYNNEI. V lost 8 bases and J lost 4; bases outside the gene matches: 2. The CDR3 loop spans 12 amino acids. The CDR3 region is CASDRDYNEQFF. In nucleotides, the CDR3 is TGTGCCAGCGACAGGGATTACAATGAGCAGTTCTTC.

The sample holds one count of this clone. The chain uses TRBV25-1 and TRBJ2-1, with TRBD1 matching over 10 bases. V dropped 5 bases and J dropped 7; count of bases not matched to a gene: 8. Germline-derived CDR1 and CDR2 are MGHDK and SYGVNS. The CDR3 is made up of 15 amino acids. CDR3 sequence: CASSPTTGGWNEQFF. The CDR3 nucleotides are TGTGCCAGCAGTCCTACGACAGGGGGCTGGAATGAGCAGTTCTTC.

The chain is built from TRBV30 and TRBJ1-1; 7 nucleotides align to TRBD1. Germline assignment: CDR1 GTSNPN and CDR2 SVGIG (reference sequence). The CDR3 covers 14 residues. V lost 0 bases, J lost 5 bases, and 6 bases stayed unmatched. DNA of the CDR3: TGTGCCTGGAGTGTAGAGGGGGCGCGAACTGAAGCTTTCTTT. Protein product: CAWSVEGARTEAFF.

The chain couples TRBV6-5 to TRBJ1-1, with D hard to call. This CDR3 is 14 amino acids long. Germline CDR1 reads MNHEY; CDR2 reads SVGAGI. V was trimmed by 6 bases and J by 0 bases, leaving 11 bases between them. CDR3 nucleotide sequence: TGTGCCAGCAGCCCCGACAAGATGAACACTGAAGCTTTCTTT. Its protein product is CASSPDKMNTEAFF.

This chain uses TRBV9 with TRBJ2-7; 10 bases are shared with TRBD1. V lost 2 bases to trimming and J lost 5 bases; unmatched junction nucleotides: 4. The length of the CDR3 is 14 residues. CDR1 is SGDLS and CDR2 is YYNGEE in the germline V gene. Written as DNA, the CDR3 is TGTGCCAGCAGCGTGACAGGGGGCCAGCACGAGCAGTACTTC. This encodes CASSVTGGQHEQYF.

This clone was detected only once. The chain recombines TRBV2 with TRBJ2-7, with D perhaps matching TRBD1 (5 bases). The CDR3 covers 14 residues. CDR1 SNHLY and CDR2 FYNNEI come from the germline V gene. The germline V and J ends were trimmed by 3 bases and 3 bases, with 12 bases remaining between them. The DNA of the CDR3 is TGTGCCAGCAGTGACAGGGTTGTCTACTACGAGCAGTACTTC. Encoded protein: CASSDRVVYYEQYF.

The genes are TRBV11-3 and TRBJ2-3; TRBD2 is a possible D gene (5 bases). Germline CDR1 SGHNT, CDR2 YENEEA. Trimming removed 4 bases at V and 1 base at J, with 18 bases between. The CDR3 length is 17 residues. CDR3 amino acids: CASSSTYVGVGTDTQYF. The DNA of the CDR3 is TGTGCCAGCAGCTCCACATATGTGGGAGTGGGCACAGATACGCAGTATTTT.

This clone was observed once. The gene calls are TRBV6-5 and TRBJ1-1; no definite D call. The CDR3 sequence is 13 residues long. The V end was cut by 1 base, the J end by 3 bases, with 6 bases between. Germline V lookup: CDR1 MNHEY, CDR2 SVGAGI. CDR3 coding DNA: TGTGCCAGCAGTTACTTGAGAGACACTGAAGCTTTCTTT. It codes for CASSYLRDTEAFF.

The V gene is TRBV19, the J gene TRBJ2-3, with 12 nucleotides matching TRBD1. The CDR3 has 14 residues. The V segment lost 8 bases and the J segment 5 bases; nucleotides outside the gene matches: 5. CDR1 LNHDA and CDR2 SQIVND come from the germline V gene (reference sequence). DNA for the CDR3: TGTGCCAGTCGGGACAGGGGGCTCGGAGATACGCAGTATTTT. This translates into CASRDRGLGDTQYF.

The V and J genes are TRBV28 and TRBJ2-7; 8 bases are shared with TRBD1. CDR3 length: 15 residues. The ends lost 5 bases at V and 6 bases at J; junction bases unmatched: 12. CDR1 is MDHEN, CDR2 SYDVKM, per germline. CDR3 coding DNA: TGTGCCAGCAGTCAGCGCAGGACAGGGAACTTCGAGCAGTACTTC. Translated: CASSQRRTGNFEQYF. The full variable domain, its missing parts supplied by reference TRBV28 and TRBJ2-7, is DVKVTQSSRYLVKRTGEKVFLECVQDMDHENMFWYRQDPGLGLRLIYFSYDVKMKEKGDIPEGYSVSREKKERFSLILESASTNQTSMYLCASSQRRTGNFEQYFGPGTRLTVT.

Concerning this clone itself: The sample has other DNA sequences that encode this CDR3 too. This rearrangement joins TRBV10-1 to TRBJ2-4; D not resolved. The CDR3 sequence is 14 residues long. V was clipped by 0 bases and J by 0 bases, with 3 bases between them. Germline CDR1 reads WNHNN; CDR2 reads SYGVQD (reference sequence). The CDR3 DNA follows: TGCGCCAGCAGTGAGTCACTAGCCAAAAACATTCAGTACTTC. This sequence encodes CASSESLAKNIQYF.